This T cell receptor beta chain was recorded in a study of glioma-infiltrating T cells after dendritic cell vaccination. Study details: The vaccine used monocyte-derived dendritic cells pulsed overnight with autologous tumor lysate. Whole-study results and caveats: Complete blood and tumor specimen sets were limited to few patients. Patients with more pretreatment TILs had longer time to progression and survival.

PBMC were collected before vaccination, two weeks after the third vaccination, and at progression. The CDR3 totals 16 residues. In germline, CDR1 is SNHLY, CDR2 FYNNEI. Concerning this clone: Its antigen is still unknown. Mismatch with germline at one junction end may stem from a read error. At the DNA level, this CDR3 is encoded by other sequences in the same sample as well.

Method: immunoSEQ multiplex PCR; TCRdb's copy keeps in-frame clones and lacks some. The data contain just under 85,000 clones, about 87% of them seen just once; the ten biggest clones take up approximately 2.9%. The V and J genes are TRBV2 and TRBJ1-6; D is ambiguous. This specimen consisted of blood, obtained before dendritic cell vaccination. The receptor comes from a human donor with glioblastoma. The CDR3 bases are TGTGCCAGCAGTCTACAGATCCGCTCCTATAATTCCCCCCTCCACTTT. It translates to CASSLQIRSYNSPLHF.